Listed below are T cell receptor beta chains from one sample, sequenced in a study of blood T cell repertoires in COVID-19. TCRdb's table, derived via immunoSEQ multiplex PCR, lists solely in-frame clones and lacks some. The sample has 200,000 or so clones, 85% to 90% seen once. The sequenced material came from peripheral blood. These receptors all come from a woman aged 60-75 years with acute or convalescent COVID-19. The CDR3 runs from the conserved cysteine through the conserved F or W. The D gene is left open where the match is weak. Only some rows state a clone size, as once, few, many or a class for expanded clones.

D gene: TRBD2; clone size: -; J gene: TRBJ2-7; V gene: TRBV5-1; CDR3 protein: CASSLGTSGSYEQYF; CDR3 DNA: TGCGCCAGCAGCTTGGGGACTAGCGGGTCCTACGAGCAGTACTTC
D gene: -; clone size: -; J gene: TRBJ1-5; V gene: TRBV19; CDR3 protein: CASSTSGGVFPQHF; CDR3 DNA: TGTGCCAGTAGTACTTCGGGGGGAGTGTTTCCCCAGCATTTT
D gene: -; clone size: -; J gene: TRBJ2-5; V gene: TRBV5-1; CDR3 protein: CASSLSLGGETQYF; CDR3 DNA: TGCGCCAGCAGCTTGTCCCTAGGGGGAGAGACCCAGTACTTC
D gene: -; clone size: -; J gene: TRBJ2-7; V gene: TRBV5-1; CDR3 protein: CASSLDAGATYEQYF; CDR3 DNA: TGCGCCAGCAGCTTGGATGCGGGGGCCACCTACGAGCAGTACTTC
D gene: -; clone size: -; J gene: TRBJ1-6; V gene: TRBV28; CDR3 protein: CASSFPRGNSPLHF; CDR3 DNA: TGTGCCAGCAGTTTTCCCAGGGGTAATTCACCCCTCCACTTT
D gene: -; clone size: -; J gene: TRBJ2-3; V gene: TRBV5-6; CDR3 protein: CASSLGRGADTQYF; CDR3 DNA: TGTGCCAGCAGCTTGGGCAGGGGGGCAGATACGCAGTATTTT
D gene: TRBD2; clone size: -; J gene: TRBJ2-3; V gene: TRBV7-9; CDR3 protein: CASSKSGGRTDTQYF; CDR3 DNA: TGTGCCAGCAGCAAGAGCGGGGGGCGCACAGATACGCAGTATTTT
D gene: -; clone size: -; J gene: TRBJ1-5; V gene: TRBV18; CDR3 protein: CASSVAGVKGTQPQHF; CDR3 DNA: TGTGCCAGCTCCGTCGCGGGGGTAAAGGGAACTCAGCCCCAGCATTTT
D gene: -; clone size: -; J gene: TRBJ1-4; V gene: TRBV30; CDR3 protein: CAWSPTRGGNEKLFF; CDR3 DNA: TGTGCCTGGAGTCCCACGCGGGGCGGTAATGAAAAACTGTTTTTT
D gene: -; clone size: -; J gene: TRBJ1-1; V gene: TRBV5-6; CDR3 protein: CASSLLGRGENTEAFF; CDR3 DNA: TGTGCCAGCAGCTTGTTGGGGCGCGGAGAGAACACTGAAGCTTTCTTT
D gene: TRBD2; clone size: -; J gene: TRBJ2-1; V gene: TRBV30; CDR3 protein: CAWSMRTSGRTRIYNEQFF; CDR3 DNA: TGTGCCTGGAGTATGCGGACTAGCGGCCGCACCCGAATCTACAATGAGCAGTTCTTC
D gene: TRBD1; clone size: -; J gene: TRBJ2-5; V gene: TRBV13; CDR3 protein: CASSLSRPGQGARRQETQYF; CDR3 DNA: TGTGCCAGCAGCTTATCAAGGCCGGGACAGGGGGCAAGAAGGCAAGAGACCCAGTACTTC
D gene: TRBD1; clone size: once; J gene: TRBJ1-1; V gene: TRBV6-5; CDR3 protein: CASGRQGALNTEAFF; CDR3 DNA: TGTGCCAGCGGCCGTCAGGGGGCCCTGAACACTGAAGCTTTCTTT
D gene: -; clone size: -; J gene: TRBJ1-5; V gene: TRBV7-9; CDR3 protein: CASSSERSQPQHF; CDR3 DNA: TGTGCCAGCAGCTCTGAGCGAAGTCAGCCCCAGCATTTT
D gene: TRBD2; clone size: -; J gene: TRBJ2-1; V gene: TRBV5-4; CDR3 protein: CASSFPATSKSYNEQFF; CDR3 DNA: TGTGCCAGCAGCTTTCCCGCGACTAGCAAATCCTACAATGAGCAGTTCTTC
D gene: TRBD2; clone size: -; J gene: TRBJ2-5; V gene: TRBV7-2; CDR3 protein: CASSFGGSRETQYF; CDR3 DNA: TGTGCCAGCAGCTTTGGCGGGAGCCGGGAGACCCAGTACTTC
D gene: -; clone size: -; J gene: TRBJ1-1; V gene: TRBV29-1; CDR3 protein: CSVGAILNTEAFF; CDR3 DNA: TGCAGCGTGGGGGCGATCTTGAACACTGAAGCTTTCTTT
D gene: TRBD1; clone size: -; J gene: TRBJ2-7; V gene: TRBV19; CDR3 protein: CASSMGTGGIYEQYF; CDR3 DNA: TGTGCCAGTAGTATGGGAACAGGGGGAATCTACGAGCAGTACTTC
D gene: TRBD2; clone size: few; J gene: TRBJ2-7; V gene: TRBV19; CDR3 protein: CASSNLLADFVNEQYF; CDR3 DNA: TGTGCCAGTAGTAACCTCCTAGCGGATTTCGTCAACGAGCAGTACTTC
D gene: TRBD2; clone size: -; J gene: TRBJ2-7; V gene: TRBV4-1; CDR3 protein: CASSQAPSGRLYEQYF; CDR3 DNA: TGCGCCAGCAGCCAAGCCCCTAGCGGGAGACTGTACGAGCAGTACTTC
D gene: -; clone size: -; J gene: TRBJ2-3; V gene: TRBV5-1; CDR3 protein: CASSLASGTDTQYF; CDR3 DNA: TGCGCCAGCAGCTTGGCGTCAGGCACAGATACGCAGTATTTT
D gene: -; clone size: -; J gene: TRBJ1-5; V gene: TRBV9; CDR3 protein: CASSVGGVPNQPQHF; CDR3 DNA: TGTGCCAGCAGCGTAGGCGGCGTCCCCAATCAGCCCCAGCATTTT
D gene: TRBD1; clone size: -; J gene: TRBJ1-5; V gene: TRBV19; CDR3 protein: CASSIRQGQRQPQHF; CDR3 DNA: TGTGCCAGTAGTATAAGACAGGGTCAGCGTCAGCCCCAGCATTTT
D gene: TRBD2; clone size: once; J gene: TRBJ2-7; V gene: TRBV5-1; CDR3 protein: CASRPSGTSYEQYF; CDR3 DNA: TGCGCCAGCAGGCCTAGCGGTACCTCCTACGAGCAGTACTTC
D gene: TRBD1; clone size: -; J gene: TRBJ1-2; V gene: TRBV28; CDR3 protein: CASQDRAHYGYTF; CDR3 DNA: TGTGCCAGTCAGGACAGGGCCCACTATGGCTACACCTTC
D gene: -; clone size: -; J gene: TRBJ2-7; V gene: TRBV11-2; CDR3 protein: CASSLGVLIYEQYF; CDR3 DNA: TGTGCCAGCAGCTTAGGAGTGCTTATCTACGAGCAGTACTTC
D gene: -; clone size: -; J gene: TRBJ1-1; V gene: TRBV5-8; CDR3 protein: CASSLVGGALNTEAFF; CDR3 DNA: TGTGCCAGCAGCTTGGTAGGAGGGGCACTGAACACTGAAGCTTTCTTT
D gene: TRBD1; clone size: -; J gene: TRBJ1-5; V gene: TRBV28; CDR3 protein: CASSWRTGGLNQPQHF; CDR3 DNA: TGTGCCAGCAGTTGGAGGACAGGGGGCCTAAATCAGCCCCAGCATTTT
D gene: -; clone size: -; J gene: TRBJ2-5; V gene: TRBV9; CDR3 protein: CASSPRTEVGETQYF; CDR3 DNA: TGTGCCAGCAGCCCCCGGACGGAGGTAGGGGAGACCCAGTACTTC
D gene: -; clone size: -; J gene: TRBJ2-7; V gene: TRBV30; CDR3 protein: CAWVGQLKQYF; CDR3 DNA: TGTGCCTGGGTCGGACAGTTAAAGCAGTACTTC
D gene: -; clone size: -; J gene: TRBJ1-1; V gene: TRBV5-4; CDR3 protein: CASSPKAGEAFF; CDR3 DNA: TGTGCCAGCAGTCCGAAGGCAGGTGAAGCTTTCTTT
D gene: -; clone size: -; J gene: TRBJ2-3; V gene: TRBV9; CDR3 protein: CASSGRDSVTQYF; CDR3 DNA: TGTGCCAGCAGCGGGCGGGACAGTGTTACGCAGTATTTT
D gene: -; clone size: -; J gene: TRBJ2-3; V gene: TRBV7-8; CDR3 protein: CASSLEPSGGSTDTQYF; CDR3 DNA: TGTGCCAGCAGCTTAGAACCCAGCGGAGGAAGCACAGATACGCAGTATTTT
D gene: -; clone size: -; J gene: TRBJ1-5; V gene: TRBV5-8; CDR3 protein: CASSFAGQPLYGNQPQHF; CDR3 DNA: TGTGCCAGCAGCTTCGCTGGACAGCCTCTTTATGGCAATCAGCCCCAGCATTTT
D gene: -; clone size: -; J gene: TRBJ2-7; V gene: TRBV27; CDR3 protein: CASSFGRAYEQYF; CDR3 DNA: TGTGCCAGCAGTTTTGGCAGGGCGTACGAGCAGTACTTC
D gene: TRBD1; clone size: -; J gene: TRBJ2-7; V gene: TRBV9; CDR3 protein: CASRKTRDRSYEQYF; CDR3 DNA: TGTGCCAGCAGGAAGACCCGGGACAGGTCCTACGAGCAGTACTTC
D gene: TRBD1; clone size: once; J gene: TRBJ2-3; V gene: TRBV3-1/TRBV3-2; CDR3 protein: CASSQGQGADTQYF; CDR3 DNA: TGTGCCAGCAGCCAAGGACAGGGTGCAGATACGCAGTATTTT
D gene: -; clone size: -; J gene: TRBJ1-1; V gene: TRBV19; CDR3 protein: CASIDLGTEAFF; CDR3 DNA: TGTGCCAGTATAGATCTTGGGACAGAAGCTTTCTTT
D gene: -; clone size: -; J gene: TRBJ2-2; V gene: TRBV28; CDR3 protein: CASSLRIGELFF; CDR3 DNA: TGTGCCAGCAGTTTGAGAATCGGGGAGCTGTTTTTT
D gene: TRBD1; clone size: once; J gene: TRBJ1-4; V gene: TRBV27; CDR3 protein: CASSSSGTGEEKLFF; CDR3 DNA: TGTGCCAGCAGTTCATCCGGGACAGGGGAGGAAAAACTGTTTTTT
D gene: TRBD1; clone size: -; J gene: TRBJ1-2; V gene: TRBV6-5; CDR3 protein: CASSRQGKYGYTF; CDR3 DNA: TGTGCCAGCAGCCGACAGGGTAAATATGGCTACACCTTC
D gene: TRBD2; clone size: -; J gene: TRBJ2-1; V gene: TRBV2; CDR3 protein: CASSEKGSGRVVINEQFF; CDR3 DNA: TGTGCCAGCAGTGAAAAGGGTAGCGGGAGGGTGGTCATCAATGAGCAGTTCTTC